The 29 T cell receptor beta chains below come from one sample, sequenced in a study of human T cells and chemical hapten exposure. In TCRdb, the RACE reads were re-called with MiXCR into one record per CDR3 protein. The top ten clones hold approximately 2.2% of a sample with more than 250,000 distinct CDR3 sequences, over 8% of them seen once. As to time point: pre-sensitization, week 0. Treatment of the sample: therapeutic diphenylcyclopropenone sensitization with weekly scalp DPC. The sequencing used whole blood, collected in connection with sensitization to the hapten diphenylcyclopropenone (DPC). These receptors all stem from a middle-aged woman with alopecia areata. Some clones in this sample may be carry-over from other donors' samples.

This clonotype was picked up many times. This chain connects TRBV29-1 to TRBJ2-2; 11 nucleotides line up with TRBD1. Germline CDR1 reads SQVTM; CDR2 reads ANQGSEA. There are 13 residues in the CDR3. Trimming removed 6 bases from V and 8 bases from J; junction bases left unmatched: 5. CDR3 sequence: CSVGQGAWGELFF. Here the CDR3 DNA reads TGCAGCGTAGGACAGGGGGCCTGGGGGGAGCTGTTTTTT.

This clonotype was detected only a few times. V gene TRBV20-1 combines with J gene TRBJ2-1; maybe TRBD2 (5 bases). Germline lookup yields CDR1 DFQATT and CDR2 SNEGSKA (reference sequence). The CDR3 runs 13 residues. Written as DNA, the CDR3 is TGCAGCTGCCTGGGGAGCTCCTACAATGAGCAGTTCTTC. Translation: CSCLGSSYNEQFF.

This clonotype showed up just a few times. The rearrangement uses TRBV5-1 and TRBJ1-1, with 7 bases matching TRBD1. The V segment lost 4 bases and the J segment 7 bases; nucleotides outside the gene matches: 16. The CDR3 loop spans 16 amino acids. CDR1 and CDR2 (germline): SGHRS, YFSETQ. The CDR3 sequence is CASSRTGPPDGGEAFF. The CDR3 DNA reads TGCGCCAGCAGCCGGACAGGTCCCCCTGACGGGGGTGAAGCTTTCTTT.

There are many counts of this clonotype. J is TRBJ1-5 and V is TRBV10-3; 8 bases match TRBD1. After removal of 4 bases from V and 1 base from J, the junction contained 3 bases not matched to a gene. The CDR3 spans 15 residues. CDR1 is ENHRY and CDR2 is SYGVKD in the germline V gene. The CDR3 region is CAISGQGASNQPQHF. CDR3 bases: TGTGCCATCAGTGGGCAGGGGGCGAGCAATCAGCCCCAGCATTTT.

This chain joins TRBV5-1 and TRBJ2-2, with 10 bases matching TRBD1. Germline values: CDR1 SGHRS, CDR2 YFSETQ. There are 15 residues in the CDR3. J was trimmed by 6 bases and V by 4 bases; bases with no gene match: 6. The CDR3 loop reads CASSIAGTGAGELFF. The CDR3 bases are TGCGCCAGCAGCATCGCCGGGACAGGGGCCGGGGAGCTGTTTTTT.

This clonotype was recorded many times. The chain employs TRBV12-3 or TRBV12-4 and TRBJ1-6; no clear D. The CDR3 loop spans 13 amino acids. V dropped 3 bases and J dropped 11 bases, with 11 bases sitting between them. Here the CDR3 DNA reads TGTGCCAGCAGTTTTGGCAGTTCGCCACCCCTCCACTTT. This codes for CASSFGSSPPLHF.

This sequence joins TRBV27 and TRBJ2-1, with TRBD2 identical over 9 bases. The CDR3 is 16 residues long. Germline assignment: CDR1 MNHEY and CDR2 SMNVEV (reference sequence). The ends lost 4 bases at V and 3 bases at J; junction bases unmatched: 7. CDR3 residues: CASSSGLAGLYNEQFF. CDR3 DNA sequence: TGTGCCAGCAGTTCTGGGCTAGCGGGGCTCTACAATGAGCAGTTCTTC.

This clonotype showed up just a few times. The chain recombines TRBV18 with TRBJ1-5; tentative D call: TRBD1 (6 bases). V shed 3 bases and J shed 7 bases, with 10 bases lying between them. The germline V gene encodes CDR1 KGHSH and CDR2 LQKENI. The CDR3 is made up of 13 amino acids. CDR3 DNA sequence: TGTGCCAGCTCACCTGAACAGGGCCAGCCCCAGCATTTT. This codes for CASSPEQGQPQHF.

V and J are TRBV20-1 and TRBJ2-4, with unresolved D. The CDR3 runs 16 residues. V was clipped by 2 bases and J by 0 bases, with 14 bases between them. CDR1 and CDR2 from the germline V gene are DFQATT and SNEGSKA (reference sequence). This CDR3 reads CSARRSVLLAKNIQYF. In DNA, the CDR3 is TGCAGTGCTAGAAGAAGCGTACTATTAGCCAAAAACATTCAGTACTTC.

V usage is TRBV20-1 and J usage is TRBJ1-5; 10 nucleotides agree with TRBD1. The ends lost 0 bases at V and 6 bases at J; junction bases unmatched: 11. CDR1 is DFQATT and CDR2 is SNEGSKA in the germline V gene (reference sequence). This CDR3 contains 17 residues. The CDR3 sequence: CSARDWAGQGVSQPQHF. The CDR3 coding sequence is TGCAGTGCTAGAGATTGGGCTGGACAGGGGGTAAGTCAGCCCCAGCATTTT.

The table lists this clonotype with a few counts. V gene TRBV7-9 combines with J gene TRBJ1-5, with D possibly TRBD1 on 6 matching bases. Germline CDR1 SEHNR, CDR2 FQNEAQ (reference sequence). This CDR3 region has 17 residues. V lost 2 bases and J 1 base, leaving 15 bases between the germline ends. CDR3 DNA: TGTGCCAGCAGCTTATTTTCCGGGGGCGGCAGCAATCAGCCCCAGCATTTT. Translation gives CASSLFSGGGSNQPQHF.

In this sample, this clonotype turned up many times. The rearrangement uses TRBV20-1 and TRBJ2-3; 11 bases are a match to TRBD1. Germline V gene sequence: CDR1 DFQATT, CDR2 SNEGSKA (reference sequence). V lost 3 bases, J lost 4 bases, and 12 bases stayed unmatched. There are 17 residues in the CDR3. The CDR3 region is CSASGQGGQGASDTQYF. The CDR3 DNA is TGCAGTGCTAGCGGCCAGGGAGGACAGGGGGCTTCAGATACGCAGTATTTT.

The chain recombines TRBV28 with TRBJ2-7, with 7 bases matching TRBD1. Losses at the gene ends were 5 bases for V and 0 bases for J; bases not matched to a gene: 7. The CDR3 runs to 15 residues. CDR1 is MDHEN, CDR2 SYDVKM, per germline. Written as DNA, the CDR3 is TGTGCCAGCAGTCCCCTGACAGGGTTCTCCTACGAGCAGTACTTC. It is translated as CASSPLTGFSYEQYF.

This clonotype appeared many times. The chain employs TRBV28 and TRBJ2-7, with D unresolved. The CDR3 runs 16 residues. The V end lost 3 bases, the J end lost 1 base, and 16 bases lay between the germline ends. Per germline, CDR1 MDHEN and CDR2 SYDVKM. CDR3 DNA: TGTGCCAGCAGTTTTCGAGCCGGTTTTTCTTCCTACGAGCAGTACTTC. Translated, it gives CASSFRAGFSSYEQYF.

The V call is TRBV12-3 or TRBV12-4, the J call TRBJ2-2, with D unresolved. The V end was cut by 3 bases, the J end by 5 bases, with 7 bases between. There are 13 residues in the CDR3. DNA for the CDR3: TGTGCCAGCAGTTTCTGGGCTACCGGGGAGCTGTTTTTT. Translated: CASSFWATGELFF.

With respect to this clonotype: It may be a read error: a sequence one base away is much more abundant. The V and J genes are TRBV2 and TRBJ1-2; 7 bases are shared with TRBD1. This CDR3 spans 13 amino acids. Per germline, CDR1 SNHLY and CDR2 FYNNEI. In DNA form, the CDR3 reads TGTGCCAGCGCCTCGACAGGGACCTATGACTACACCTTC. This encodes CASASTGTYDYTF.

CDR3 sequence reads: CSARKQYEQYF. DNA for the CDR3: TGCAGTGCGAGGAAACAGTACGAGCAGTACTTC. The gene calls are TRBV20-1 and TRBJ2-7; D unresolved. Germline CDR1 reads DFQATT; CDR2 reads SNEGSKA (reference sequence). CDR3 length equals 11 residues. V lost 6 bases, J lost 4 bases, and 10 bases lay in between.

This chain links TRBV29-1 with TRBJ2-1; no firm D call. The CDR3 is 11 residues long. Trimming shortened V by 5 bases and J by 0 bases, and 2 bases separated the two germline ends. The V gene's germline CDR1 is SQVTM and CDR2 ANQGSEA. The CDR3 sequence is CSVSSYNEQFF. In DNA form, the CDR3 reads TGCAGCGTTAGCTCCTACAATGAGCAGTTCTTC.

Ten or more counts support this clonotype. The rearrangement uses TRBV5-4 and TRBJ2-2; D is undetermined. V was cut by 2 bases and J by 4 bases, with 6 bases left in between. Per germline, CDR1 SGHNT and CDR2 YYREEE (reference sequence). The CDR3 has 13 amino acids. CDR3 loop: CASSLRPTGELFF. The CDR3 DNA reads TGTGCCAGCAGCTTACGGCCCACCGGGGAGCTGTTTTTT.

This chain joins TRBV12-3 or TRBV12-4 and TRBJ1-6; TRBD1 aligns across 9 bases. V was pared by 6 bases and J by 10 bases, with 7 bases of the junction left unmatched. The CDR3 covers 14 residues. In DNA form, the CDR3 reads TGTGCCAGCAGAGGGGGGACAGGGTCCTCACCCCTCCACTTT. This codes for CASRGGTGSSPLHF.

In the case of this clonotype: An end of the junction differs from the germline gene, which may be a read error. This chain uses TRBV7-9 with TRBJ2-1, with TRBD1 as a possible D gene (6 bases). The CDR3 is 14 residues long. From germline, CDR1 is SEHNR and CDR2 FQNEAQ (reference sequence). The CDR3 region has the DNA TGTGTCAGCGTTACGGGGACACTCTACAATGAGCAGTTCTTC. Protein: CVSVTGTLYNEQFF.

The rearrangement joins TRBV4-3 to TRBJ2-7, with D tentatively TRBD2 (5 bases). Germline V lookup: CDR1 LGHNA, CDR2 YSLEER. This CDR3 region has 16 residues. Trimming took 0 bases from V and 4 from J, leaving 16 bases between them. The CDR3 nucleotides are TGCGCCAGCAGCCAAGATCTTGCGGGTTCGGGATACGAGCAGTACTTC. Amino acids: CASSQDLAGSGYEQYF.

V usage is TRBV20-1 and J usage is TRBJ1-5, with TRBD1 matching 7 bases. Germline V gives CDR1 DFQATT, CDR2 SNEGSKA (reference sequence). This CDR3 is built from 13 residues. After removal of 4 bases from V and 7 bases from J, the junction contained 7 bases not matched to a gene. CDR3 coding DNA: TGCAGTGCTATGAGACAGGGCGGACAGCCCCAGCATTTT. This encodes CSAMRQGGQPQHF.

The rearrangement links TRBV9 to TRBJ2-2; TRBD2 aligns across 14 bases. Germline lookup yields CDR1 SGDLS and CDR2 YYNGEE. The CDR3 length is 15 residues. The V gene end was trimmed by 5 bases and the J gene end by 6 bases; junction bases not matched to a gene: 3. CDR3 nucleotide sequence: TGTGCCAGCAGTATGACTAGCGGGAGGGCCGGGGAGCTGTTTTTT. This encodes CASSMTSGRAGELFF.

In its sample, this clonotype was seen a few times. The chain has TRBV12-3 or TRBV12-4 and TRBJ2-1; 7 positions match TRBD2. CDR3 size: 14 residues. V was clipped by 3 bases and J by 8 bases; unmatched bases: 7. In nucleotides, the CDR3 is TGTGCCAGCAGTTTGAATGCGCTAGCGGATGAGCAGTTCTTC. Its protein product is CASSLNALADEQFF.

This clonotype was seen ten or more times. This sequence joins TRBV25-1 and TRBJ1-6; 7 positions match TRBD1. V was clipped by 6 bases and J by 8 bases; unmatched bases: 7. Germline values: CDR1 MGHDK, CDR2 SYGVNS. The CDR3 runs to 14 residues. In DNA, the CDR3 is TGTGCCAGCAGAGAGACAGGGCAGGATTCACCCCTCCACTTT. This sequence encodes CASRETGQDSPLHF.

The chain links TRBV7-8 to TRBJ2-1, with TRBD2 identical over 12 bases. The junction had 8 bases not matched to a gene; V was cut back by 1 base and J by 4 bases. CDR1 is SGHVS, CDR2 FQNEAQ, per germline. CDR3 length: 18 amino acids. The DNA of the CDR3 is TGTGCCAGCAGCTTAGTTCTAGCGGGAGGGTTCGTTTACAATGAGCAGTTCTTC. This encodes CASSLVLAGGFVYNEQFF.

This clonotype was detected ten times or more. V gene TRBV7-2 combines with J gene TRBJ2-1; TRBD2 matches at 10 bases. Trimming at V came to 5 bases and at J to 7 bases, leaving 8 bases not matched to a gene. Germline V lookup: CDR1 SGHTA, CDR2 FQGNSA. This CDR3 has 15 amino acids. CDR3 protein: CASSTTSGPLNEQFF. The CDR3, as DNA: TGTGCCAGCAGCACGACTAGCGGGCCCTTGAATGAGCAGTTCTTC.

The chain couples TRBV3-1 to TRBJ2-5; no clear D. The length of the CDR3 is 12 residues. From germline, CDR1 is LGHDT and CDR2 YNNKEL (reference sequence). V was shortened by 4 bases and J by 7 bases, with 10 bases between the two germline ends. The CDR3 nucleotides read TGTGCCAGCAGCCCCGAATGGGGGACCCAGTACTTC. As protein: CASSPEWGTQYF.